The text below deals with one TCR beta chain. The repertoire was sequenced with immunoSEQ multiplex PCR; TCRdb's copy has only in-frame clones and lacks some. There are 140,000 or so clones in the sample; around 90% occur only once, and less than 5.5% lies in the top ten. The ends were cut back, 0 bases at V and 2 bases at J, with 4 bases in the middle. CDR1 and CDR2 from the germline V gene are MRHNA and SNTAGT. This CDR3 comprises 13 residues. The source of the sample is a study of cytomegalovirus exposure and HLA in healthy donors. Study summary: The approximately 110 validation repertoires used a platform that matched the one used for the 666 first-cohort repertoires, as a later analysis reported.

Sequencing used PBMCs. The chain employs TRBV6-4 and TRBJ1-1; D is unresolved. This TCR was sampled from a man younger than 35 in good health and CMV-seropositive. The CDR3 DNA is TGTGCCAGCAGTGACTCGACAAACACTGAAGCTTTCTTT. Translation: CASSDSTNTEAFF.